This T cell receptor beta chain appears in the sequencing data of a study of blood T cell repertoires in COVID-19. The V segment lost 2 bases and the J segment 4 bases; nucleotides outside the gene matches: 3. CDR1 is ENHRY, CDR2 SYGVKD, per germline. The CDR3 extends over 15 amino acids. Participant ages covered about 18 to 95 years across 20 to 30 US areas. The recovered donors of Cohort 3 showed two negative PCRs, clearance, or symptom resolution. Only in-frame clones appear in the TCRdb table, and some are missing; sequencing was by immunoSEQ multiplex PCR. Altogether around 370,000 clones are present, roughly 91% being singletons, with the ten largest covering around 1.2%.

The specimen sequenced was PBMCs or T cells enriched from blood (not recorded which). The sequence was collected from a woman aged 18 to 35 who had recovered from COVID-19. The chain recombines TRBV10-3 with TRBJ2-2, with 8 bases identical to TRBD2. The CDR3 sequence: CAISEVAGGTGELFF. The CDR3 bases are TGTGCCATCAGTGAGGTGGCGGGGGGCACCGGGGAGCTGTTTTTT.